This T cell receptor beta chain was identified in a study of molecular identifiers for immune sequencing clone quantification (dated by TCRdb to the late 2010s). Background on the whole study: For a replicate experiment, the RNA from either approximately 20,000 or 98,000 naive CD8 T cells was divided into five aliquots, and four of those aliquots went on to sequencing. This methods study used CD8 T cells to benchmark TCR RNA copy counting and molecular-identifier clustering-based TCR repertoire sequencing (MIDCIRS). What the research found in general, with its limitations: Spiked-in Jurkat TCR RNA equal to a single cell's worth was reported to be detectable even within 1,200,000 naive CD8 T cells. Modeling estimated 2.5 to 3.5 recovered TCR RNA copies per cell, compared with about 10 by digital PCR, which implies around 30% capture efficiency. When barcode sub-clustering was not used, chimeric consensus sequences inflated TCR diversity, with chimeras reaching as high as 47%. Naive libraries contained spiked-in Jurkat TCR RNA (around ten copies' worth), which is not part of the donor repertoire. In CMV-specific effector cells, over 97% of molecules were held by clones above 20 RNA copies, whereas under 1% of molecules were held by such clones in naive cells. Highly expanded clone sizes could be underestimated if identical TCR molecules share a barcode.

Libraries were built with PCR. The data were produced on an Illumina HiSeq 4000. Bulk TCR libraries were generated as previously described, with the TCR primers listed in Table S5 used. Total RNA was purified with the Qiagen AllPrep DNA/RNA kit. Before analysis, reads from multiple sequencing runs of the same library were pooled. Concerning the study's data processing: Only reads with exact TCR constant sequence were kept, trimmed to 150 nt, and grouped by their 12-nt molecular barcodes. Within each barcode group, reads were sub-clustered at a 15% Levenshtein threshold, and quality-weighted consensus sequences were built per RNA molecule. Non-functional sequences were discarded, and so were lower-count sequences lying one edit away from another sequence. Based on a fit of two negative binomial distributions, barcode sub-clusters having less than 20% of the maximum read count were discarded. Using fastp at Q25 and MiXCR, TCRdb reprocessed the public reads and kept productive beta chains. Rows are combined by CDR3 protein, so each entry shows the most common genes and DNA. The V and J calls here are based on TCRdb, not the publication. The table for this sample lists approximately 37,000 distinct CDR3 sequences; roughly a fifth of them were counted only once. The ten largest clones add up to under 1.3% of the sample.

Libraries of naive CD8 T cells were generated from about 19,000 to 1,100,000 sorted cells, with 10%, 30% or 50% of the purified RNA used. Naive CD8 T cells were FACS-sorted as CD8+CD4-CCR7+CD45RA+ on a BD FACSAria II into RLT Plus buffer. To test detection sensitivity, Jurkat RNA equal to approximately ten TCR copies was added to samples of roughly 18,000-1,100,000 naive CD8 T cells. Enrichment of CD8 T cells was done with RosetteSep CD8+ T Cell Enrichment Cocktail plus Ficoll-Paque, and ACK red cell lysis came afterward. Points on this clonotype: It has no known antigen specificity. This sequence may be a read error, since a much larger clone differs from it by one base. The conserved phenylalanine or tryptophan is not found at the CDR3 terminus, so this likely reflects a read error.

The sample was naive CD8+ T cells from blood, with Jurkat cell RNA spiked in. Read against the paper, the sample's cell subset or site label means: FACS-sorted CD8+CD4-CCR7+CD45RA+ naive T cells. The TCR comes from a human donor in good health. Some libraries in this study had Jurkat cell RNA spiked in.

The DNA sequence is given as TGTGCCAGCAGCTGGACGCGAAACACTGAAGCTTTCTCT. Its protein reads: CASSWTRNTEAFS. This receptor chain uses TRBV7-8 and TRBJ1-1; no D gene call is confident. The CDR3 spans 13 amino acids, including both terminal residues. The retained sequence is limited to the CDR3, 39 bases, with the frame set at the first base. CDR1 is given as SGHVS and CDR2 as FQNEAQ, both from the germline V gene. At the junction V is shortened by 4 bases and J by 2 bases, with 8 bases in between.